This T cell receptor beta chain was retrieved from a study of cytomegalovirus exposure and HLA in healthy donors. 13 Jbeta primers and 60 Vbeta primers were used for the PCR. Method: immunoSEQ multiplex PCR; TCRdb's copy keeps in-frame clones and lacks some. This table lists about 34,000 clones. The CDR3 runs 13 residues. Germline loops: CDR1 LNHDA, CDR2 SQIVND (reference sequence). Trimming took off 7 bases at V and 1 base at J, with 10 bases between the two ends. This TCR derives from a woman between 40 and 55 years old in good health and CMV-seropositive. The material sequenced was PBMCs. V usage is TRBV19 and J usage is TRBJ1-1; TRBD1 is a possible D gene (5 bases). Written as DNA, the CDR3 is TGTGCCAGTACCACCACAGGGAACACTGAAGCTTTCTTT. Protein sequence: CASTTTGNTEAFF.